A selection of T cell receptor beta chains follows, all from one sample in a study of human T cells and chemical hapten exposure. TCRdb used MiXCR to reprocess the RACE reads, holding one entry per CDR3 protein. This table has about 80,000 distinct CDR3 sequences, 9.5% to 13% appearing once. Here the sequenced sample was whole blood, taken in connection with sensitization to the hapten diphenylcyclopropenone (DPC). These receptors were taken from a woman aged 25 to 39 with alopecia areata. Some clones in this sample may be carry-over from other donors' samples. CDR3s include the opening cysteine and the closing phenylalanine or tryptophan. A D gene is named only where the DNA matches it firmly. Clone size is given for some rows only: seen once, a few or many times, or a class if the clone is expanded.

clone size,D gene,V gene,J gene,CDR3 protein,CDR3 DNA
few,TRBD2,TRBV2,TRBJ2-1,CASSELAGGPGSYNEQFF,TGTGCCAGCAGTGAGCTAGCGGGGGGGCCCGGCTCCTACAATGAGCAGTTCTTC
many,NA,TRBV29-1,TRBJ1-2,CSVGERDYGYTF,TGCAGCGTTGGAGAAAGGGACTATGGCTACACCTTC
NA,TRBD1,TRBV12-3/TRBV12-4,TRBJ2-1,CASRRDREQFF,TGTGCCAGCAGGCGGGACAGGGAGCAGTTCTTC
NA,NA,TRBV5-1,TRBJ2-1,CASSLGVYREGEQFF,TGCGCCAGCAGCTTGGGGGTGTACAGGGAGGGAGAGCAGTTCTTC
many,NA,TRBV6-5,TRBJ1-6,CASSYHGGLGSPLHF,TGTGCCAGCAGTTACCACGGAGGGTTGGGTTCACCCCTCCACTTT
many,NA,TRBV19,TRBJ2-5,CASSFGGAQETQYF,TGTGCCAGTAGTTTCGGGGGAGCTCAAGAGACCCAGTACTTC
many,TRBD1,TRBV5-1,TRBJ1-1,CASSRSGGQGITEAFF,TGCGCCAGCAGCCGAAGCGGGGGACAGGGAATTACTGAAGCTTTCTTT
few,TRBD2,TRBV29-1,TRBJ2-3,CSVRPRLAGSTDTQYF,TGCAGCGTTAGGCCGAGACTAGCGGGTAGCACAGATACGCAGTATTTT
once,TRBD1,TRBV20-1,TRBJ2-7,CSAYMTGEPYEQYF,TGCAGTGCATACATGACAGGGGAACCCTACGAGCAGTACTTC
few,NA,TRBV6-5,TRBJ2-7,CASSYRPWGQNEQYF,TGTGCCAGCAGTTATAGGCCCTGGGGCCAAAACGAGCAGTACTTC
many,NA,TRBV18,TRBJ2-7,CASSRSNYGTFHEQYF,TGTGCCAGCTCACGATCAAATTACGGGACATTCCACGAGCAGTACTTC